Presented here are 12 T cell receptor beta chains from one specimen sequenced in a study of CD8 T cell repertoires and HIV-1 epitope variants. These TCRs' antigens remain unknown. Using immunoSEQ multiplex PCR, the repertoire was profiled, and TCRdb retains in-frame clones only, with some absent. The sample holds around 6,100 clones, about three quarters seen once. Sequences were obtained from cultured CD8+ T cells derived from PBMCs. Source of these receptors: a male donor with HIV.

This clone was seen only once. The chain carries TRBV15 and TRBJ1-1, with D maybe TRBD1 (5 bases). Trimming took 0 bases from V and 1 from J, leaving 9 bases between them. The CDR3 consists of 15 residues. Per the germline V gene, CDR1 is LNHNV and CDR2 is YYDKDF (reference sequence). CDR3 sequence reads: CATSRDRGENTEAFF. Written as DNA, the CDR3 is TGTGCCACCAGCAGAGATCGGGGCGAGAACACTGAAGCTTTCTTT.

The genes are TRBV7-6 and TRBJ2-7, with 12 bases identical to TRBD2. This CDR3 has 17 residues. The trim removed 5 bases at V and 2 bases at J, leaving 10 bases unmatched. Germline CDR1 and CDR2: SGHVS and FNYEAQ. The CDR3 sequence: CASSRGASGGVPYEQYF. For the CDR3, the DNA is TGTGCCAGCAGCCGAGGGGCTAGCGGGGGGGTCCCCTACGAGCAGTACTTC.

J is TRBJ2-3 and V is TRBV29-1, with D maybe TRBD1 (5 bases). V was clipped by 8 bases and J by 7 bases, with 16 bases between them. CDR3 length: 12 residues. Germline assignment: CDR1 SQVTM and CDR2 ANQGSEA. CDR3 protein: CSISGFVNTQYF. As DNA, the CDR3 is TGCAGCATTTCAGGGTTTGTAAATACGCAGTATTTT.

This clone turned up a few times. The gene calls are TRBV19 and TRBJ2-4; the D is unclear. This CDR3 region has 16 residues. The germline V and J ends were trimmed by 5 bases and 3 bases, with 17 bases remaining between them. Germline assignment: CDR1 LNHDA and CDR2 SQIVND (reference sequence). The CDR3 DNA reads TGTGCCAGTAGTTTAGGACCAGGATTGGGCAAAAACATTCAGTACTTC. It encodes CASSLGPGLGKNIQYF.

The rearrangement uses TRBV29-1 and TRBJ2-3; the D call may be TRBD1 or TRBD2 (5 bases each). The V and J ends lost 3 bases and 1 base respectively, with 11 bases between them. CDR1 is SQVTM, CDR2 ANQGSEA, per germline. The length of the CDR3 is 14 residues. In nucleotides, the CDR3 is TGCAGCGTTGAGGGGGAATTGGGCACAGATACGCAGTATTTT. Translated, it gives CSVEGELGTDTQYF.

A few counts support this clone. The CDR3 DNA follows: TGTGCCAGCAGCGTCTCCCCAGGGGGCCCTCGGCCACCTGAGCAGTTCTTC. This encodes CASSVSPGGPRPPEQFF. The chain has TRBV9 and TRBJ2-1, with 8 bases aligning to TRBD1. The CDR3 totals 17 residues. The V segment lost 2 bases and the J segment 9 bases; nucleotides outside the gene matches: 16. Germline CDR1 and CDR2: SGDLS and YYNGEE.

This clone was detected only a few times. The chain has TRBV14 and TRBJ2-5; D is unclear. CDR1 is SGHDN and CDR2 is FVKESK in the germline V gene. Between the trimmed V and J ends, which lost 1 base and 2 bases, there was a span of 5 bases. The CDR3 has 13 residues. CDR3 DNA sequence: TGTGCCAGCAGCCAAGCTGGACAAGAGACCCAGTACTTC. This codes for CASSQAGQETQYF.

By sample fraction, this clone is medium-sized. The rearrangement links TRBV5-6 to TRBJ2-7; TRBD1 agrees at 8 bases. CDR3 length: 16 residues. J gave up 4 bases and V 3 bases, and 12 bases lay outside the gene matches. CDR1 and CDR2 (germline): SGHDT, YYEEEE. This chain's CDR3 is CASSWQSTRGLYEQYF. In nucleotides, the CDR3 is TGTGCCAGCAGCTGGCAGTCGACCAGGGGGCTATACGAGCAGTACTTC.

This clone has more than one count but fewer than ten. The genes are TRBV4-3 and TRBJ1-3; maybe TRBD1 (5 bases). The germline V gene encodes CDR1 LGHNA and CDR2 YSLEER. This CDR3 contains 16 residues. V lost 0 bases to trimming and J lost 0 bases, with 9 bases between them. CDR3 residues: CASSQEWGDSGNTIYF. The DNA of the CDR3 is TGCGCCAGCAGCCAAGAATGGGGGGACTCTGGAAACACCATATATTTT.

The genes are TRBV27 and TRBJ2-1; TRBD2 matches at 10 bases. From germline, CDR1 is MNHEY and CDR2 SMNVEV (reference sequence). This CDR3 has 15 amino acids. V lost 2 bases and J lost 9; bases outside the gene matches: 7. CDR3 sequence reads: CASSLASGGAVEQFF. CDR3 nucleotide sequence: TGTGCCAGCAGTTTAGCCAGCGGGGGGGCCGTTGAGCAGTTCTTC.

The chain combines TRBV19 with TRBJ2-1, with a tentative D call TRBD2 (6 bases). Trimming stripped 8 bases from V and 15 bases from J, with 17 bases between. The CDR3 extends over 11 amino acids. Germline values: CDR1 LNHDA, CDR2 SQIVND (reference sequence). Here the CDR3 DNA reads TGTGCCAGTTCAACCCCCGGGGGTCGGTTCTTC. Translation gives CASSTPGGRFF. Full variable domain (outside the CDR3, taken from reference TRBV19 and TRBJ2-1): DGGITQSPKYLFRKEGQNVTLSCEQNLNHDAMYWYRQDPGQGLRLIYYSQIVNDFQKGDIAEGYSVSREKKESFPLTVTSAQKNPTAFYLCASSTPGGRFFGPGTRLTVL.

The V gene is TRBV13, the J gene TRBJ2-1, with 9 bases lining up with TRBD2. CDR1 and CDR2 (germline): PRHDT, FYEKMQ (reference sequence). This CDR3 has 17 residues. Germline trimming cut 4 bases from V and 6 bases from J; bases unmatched to any gene: 13. The CDR3 sequence is CASSSPASTSGVNEQFF. The CDR3 DNA reads TGTGCCAGCAGCTCCCCCGCCTCGACTAGCGGAGTCAATGAGCAGTTCTTC.